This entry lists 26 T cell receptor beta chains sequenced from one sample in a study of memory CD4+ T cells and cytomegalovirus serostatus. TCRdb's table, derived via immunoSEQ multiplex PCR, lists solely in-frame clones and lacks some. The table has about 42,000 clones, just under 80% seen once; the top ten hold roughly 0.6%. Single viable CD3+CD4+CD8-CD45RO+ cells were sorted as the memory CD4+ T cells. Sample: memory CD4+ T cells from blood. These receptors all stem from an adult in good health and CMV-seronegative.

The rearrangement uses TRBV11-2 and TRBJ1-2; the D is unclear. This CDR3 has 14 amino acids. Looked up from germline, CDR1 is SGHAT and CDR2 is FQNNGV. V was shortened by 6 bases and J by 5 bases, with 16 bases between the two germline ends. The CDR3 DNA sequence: TGTGCCAGCAGTTCCCCCGCCAGGCAGTATGGCTACACCTTC. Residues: CASSSPARQYGYTF.

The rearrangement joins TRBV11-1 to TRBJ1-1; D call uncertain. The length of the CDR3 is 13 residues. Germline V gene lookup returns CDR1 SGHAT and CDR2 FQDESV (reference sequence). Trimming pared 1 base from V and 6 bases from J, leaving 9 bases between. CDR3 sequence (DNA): TGTGCCAGCAGCTTAGGCGGATACGCTGAAGCTTTCTTT. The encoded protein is CASSLGGYAEAFF.

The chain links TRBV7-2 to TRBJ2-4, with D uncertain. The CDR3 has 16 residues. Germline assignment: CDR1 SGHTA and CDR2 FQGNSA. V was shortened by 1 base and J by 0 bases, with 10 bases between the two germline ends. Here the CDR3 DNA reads TGTGCCAGCAGCTTAGAAGGGTTCCTAGCCAAAAACATTCAGTACTTC. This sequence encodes CASSLEGFLAKNIQYF.

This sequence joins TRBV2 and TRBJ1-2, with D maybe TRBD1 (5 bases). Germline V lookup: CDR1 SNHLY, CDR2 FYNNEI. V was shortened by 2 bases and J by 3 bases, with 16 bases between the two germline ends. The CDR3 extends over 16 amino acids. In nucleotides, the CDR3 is TGTGCCAGCAGTGAACTGAAGGGGCGAGTAGACTATGGCTACACCTTC. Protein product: CASSELKGRVDYGYTF.

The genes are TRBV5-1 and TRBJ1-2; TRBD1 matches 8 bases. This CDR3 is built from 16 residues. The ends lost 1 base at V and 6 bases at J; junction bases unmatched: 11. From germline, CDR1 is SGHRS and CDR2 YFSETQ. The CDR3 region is CASSLLQGAIGNGYTF. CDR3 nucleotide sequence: TGCGCCAGCAGCTTGTTGCAGGGGGCGATTGGGAATGGCTACACCTTC.

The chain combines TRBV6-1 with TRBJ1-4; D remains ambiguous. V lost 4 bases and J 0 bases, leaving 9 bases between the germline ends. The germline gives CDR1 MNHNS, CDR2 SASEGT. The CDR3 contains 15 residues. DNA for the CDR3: TGTGCCAGCAGTGGGTCGCTAACAACTAATGAAAAACTGTTTTTT. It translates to CASSGSLTTNEKLFF.

CDR3 DNA sequence: TGTGCCAGCACAAGACAGGGGGGCCGCGAGCAGTACTTC. Encoded protein: CASTRQGGREQYF. The genes are TRBV6-5 and TRBJ2-7, with 9 bases that match TRBD1. Losses at the gene ends were 7 bases for V and 6 bases for J; bases not matched to a gene: 7. Germline V gives CDR1 MNHEY, CDR2 SVGAGI. The CDR3 has 13 amino acids.

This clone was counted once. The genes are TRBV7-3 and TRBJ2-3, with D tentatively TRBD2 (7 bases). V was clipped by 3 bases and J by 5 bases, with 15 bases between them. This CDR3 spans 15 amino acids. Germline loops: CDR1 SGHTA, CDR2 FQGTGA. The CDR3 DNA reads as TGTGCCAGCAGCTTCGCGGGGGCCCCGGGAGATACGCAGTATTTT. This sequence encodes CASSFAGAPGDTQYF.

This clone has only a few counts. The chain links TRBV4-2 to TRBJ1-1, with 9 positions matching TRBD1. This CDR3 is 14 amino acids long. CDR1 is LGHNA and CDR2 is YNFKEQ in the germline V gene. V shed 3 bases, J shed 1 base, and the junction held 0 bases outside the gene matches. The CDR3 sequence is CASSQGQGNTEAFF. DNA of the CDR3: TGTGCCAGCAGCCAGGGACAGGGGAACACTGAAGCTTTCTTT.

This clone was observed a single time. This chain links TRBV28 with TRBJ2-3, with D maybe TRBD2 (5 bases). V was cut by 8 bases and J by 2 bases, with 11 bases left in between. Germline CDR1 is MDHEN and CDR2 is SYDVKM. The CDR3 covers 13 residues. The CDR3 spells CASRRDLTDTQYF. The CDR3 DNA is TGTGCCAGCCGCCGGGATCTCACAGATACGCAGTATTTT.

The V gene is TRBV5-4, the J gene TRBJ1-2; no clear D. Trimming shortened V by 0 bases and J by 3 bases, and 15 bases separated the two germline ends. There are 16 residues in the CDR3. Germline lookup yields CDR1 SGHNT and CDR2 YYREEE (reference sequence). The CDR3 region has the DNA TGTGCCAGCAGCTTGGGGGTGATGGGGAGGGACTATGGCTACACCTTC. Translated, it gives CASSLGVMGRDYGYTF.

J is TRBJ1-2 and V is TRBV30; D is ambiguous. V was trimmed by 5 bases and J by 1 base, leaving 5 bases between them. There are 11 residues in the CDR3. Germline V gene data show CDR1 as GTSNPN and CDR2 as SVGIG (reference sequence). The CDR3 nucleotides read TGTGCCTGGGAGAATAACTATGGCTACACCTTC. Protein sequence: CAWENNYGYTF.

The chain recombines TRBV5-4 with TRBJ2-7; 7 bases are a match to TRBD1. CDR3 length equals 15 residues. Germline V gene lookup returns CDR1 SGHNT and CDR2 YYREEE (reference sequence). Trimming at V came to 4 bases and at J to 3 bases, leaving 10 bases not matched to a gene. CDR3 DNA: TGTGCCAGCAGCGGGGCCGGGACAGAAAACTACGAGCAGTACTTC. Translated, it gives CASSGAGTENYEQYF. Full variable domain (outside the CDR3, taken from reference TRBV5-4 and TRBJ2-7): ETGVTQSPTHLIKTRGQQVTLRCSSQSGHNTVSWYQQALGQGPQFIFQYYREEENGRGNFPPRFSGLQFPNYSSELNVNALELDDSALYLCASSGAGTENYEQYFGPGTRLTVT.

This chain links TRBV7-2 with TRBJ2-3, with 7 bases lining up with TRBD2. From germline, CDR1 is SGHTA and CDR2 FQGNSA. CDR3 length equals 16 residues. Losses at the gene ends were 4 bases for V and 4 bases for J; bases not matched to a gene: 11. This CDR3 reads CASSSHARLASDTQYF. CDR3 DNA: TGTGCCAGCAGCTCCCATGCGCGACTAGCATCAGATACGCAGTATTTT.

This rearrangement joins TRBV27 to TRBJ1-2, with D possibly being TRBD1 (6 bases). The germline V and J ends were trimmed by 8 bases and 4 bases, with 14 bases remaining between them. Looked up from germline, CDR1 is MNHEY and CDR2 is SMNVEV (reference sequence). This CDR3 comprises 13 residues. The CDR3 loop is CASRPPGAYGYTF. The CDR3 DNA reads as TGTGCCAGCCGACCCCCGGGGGCCTATGGCTACACCTTC.

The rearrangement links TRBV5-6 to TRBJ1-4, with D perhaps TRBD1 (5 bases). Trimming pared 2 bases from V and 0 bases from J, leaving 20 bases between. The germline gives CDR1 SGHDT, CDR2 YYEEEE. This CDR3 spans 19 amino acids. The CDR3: CASSFADSLGLATNEKLFF. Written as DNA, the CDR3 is TGTGCCAGCAGCTTTGCCGACAGCCTCGGACTTGCAACTAATGAAAAACTGTTTTTT.

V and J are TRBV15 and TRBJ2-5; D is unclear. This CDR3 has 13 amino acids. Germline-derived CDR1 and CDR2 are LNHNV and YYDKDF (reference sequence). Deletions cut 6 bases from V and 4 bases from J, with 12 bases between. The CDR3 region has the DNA TGTGCCACCAGTTACTTCCAAGCAGAGACCCAGTACTTC. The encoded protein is CATSYFQAETQYF.

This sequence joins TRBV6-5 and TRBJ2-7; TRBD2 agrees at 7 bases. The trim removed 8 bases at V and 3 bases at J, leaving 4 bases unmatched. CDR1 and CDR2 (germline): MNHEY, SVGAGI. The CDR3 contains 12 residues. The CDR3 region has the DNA TGTGCCAGCGGCGGGGGTATCTACGAGCAGTACTTC. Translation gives CASGGGIYEQYF.

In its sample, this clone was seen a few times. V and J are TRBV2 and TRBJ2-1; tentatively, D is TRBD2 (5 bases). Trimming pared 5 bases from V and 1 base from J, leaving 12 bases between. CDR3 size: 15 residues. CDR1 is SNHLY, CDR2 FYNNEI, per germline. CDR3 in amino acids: CASSRLERSYNEQFF. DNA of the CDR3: TGTGCCAGCAGTCGGCTAGAGCGGTCCTACAATGAGCAGTTCTTC.

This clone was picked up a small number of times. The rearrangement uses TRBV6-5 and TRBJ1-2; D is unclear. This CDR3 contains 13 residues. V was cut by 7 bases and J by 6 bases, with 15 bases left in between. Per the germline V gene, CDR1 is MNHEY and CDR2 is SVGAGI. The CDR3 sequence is CASMGRPLHGYTF. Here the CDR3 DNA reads TGTGCCAGCATGGGTCGACCGCTGCATGGCTACACCTTC.

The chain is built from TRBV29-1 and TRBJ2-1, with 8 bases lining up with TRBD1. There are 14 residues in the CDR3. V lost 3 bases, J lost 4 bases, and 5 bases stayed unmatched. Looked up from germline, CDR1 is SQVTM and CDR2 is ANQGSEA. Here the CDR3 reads CSVEDRVGYNEQFF. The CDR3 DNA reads TGCAGCGTTGAGGACAGGGTAGGTTACAATGAGCAGTTCTTC.

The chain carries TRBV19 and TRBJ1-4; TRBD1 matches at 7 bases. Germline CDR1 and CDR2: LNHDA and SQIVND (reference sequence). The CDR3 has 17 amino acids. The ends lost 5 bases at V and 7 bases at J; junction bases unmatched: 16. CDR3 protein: CASSQSQWDSEGEKLFF. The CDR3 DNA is TGTGCCAGTAGTCAAAGCCAATGGGACAGCGAGGGTGAAAAACTGTTTTTT.

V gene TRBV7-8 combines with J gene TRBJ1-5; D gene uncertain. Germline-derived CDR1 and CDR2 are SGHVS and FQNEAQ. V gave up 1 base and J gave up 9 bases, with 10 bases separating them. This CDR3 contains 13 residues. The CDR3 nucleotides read TGTGCCAGCAGCTTAGACCGAATTAGGCCCCAGCATTTT. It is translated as CASSLDRIRPQHF.

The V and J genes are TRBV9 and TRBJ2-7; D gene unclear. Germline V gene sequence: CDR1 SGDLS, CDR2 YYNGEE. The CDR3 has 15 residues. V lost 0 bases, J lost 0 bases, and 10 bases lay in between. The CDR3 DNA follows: TGTGCCAGCAGCGTAGAGTTGGGCAGCTCCTACGAGCAGTACTTC. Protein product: CASSVELGSSYEQYF.

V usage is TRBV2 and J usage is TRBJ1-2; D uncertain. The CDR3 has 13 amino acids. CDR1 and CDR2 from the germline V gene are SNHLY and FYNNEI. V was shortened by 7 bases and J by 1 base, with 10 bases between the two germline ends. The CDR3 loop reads CASKGLINYGYTF. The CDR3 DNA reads TGTGCCAGCAAGGGTCTGATTAACTATGGCTACACCTTC.

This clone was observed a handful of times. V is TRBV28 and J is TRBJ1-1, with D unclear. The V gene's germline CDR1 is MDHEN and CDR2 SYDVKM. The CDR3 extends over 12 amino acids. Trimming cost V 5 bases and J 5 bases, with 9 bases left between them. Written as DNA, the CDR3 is TGTGCCAGCAGTCATAGGGCAACTGAAGCTTTCTTT. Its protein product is CASSHRATEAFF.